Each of the 26 T cell receptor beta chains below was sequenced from the same sample in a study of regulatory T cells in long-lasting Graves disease. The time point: persistent/refractory GD, antithyroid drugs over 5 years with positive TRAb. Extracted PBMC RNA gave rise to the TCR library. Library construction for TCR beta used iRepertoire HTBI primers and Arm-PCR of CDR3 regions. TCRdb reprocessed the multiplex PCR reads via MiXCR and lists one record per CDR3 protein. Among a few hundred thousand distinct CDR3 sequences, roughly a quarter were seen once, and the ten largest hold roughly 30%. Sequencing used peripheral blood mononuclear cells (PBMCs), obtained when the disease was refractory, from a patient treated with antithyroid drugs. Every receptor here comes from a female donor with Graves disease.

The chain uses TRBV3-1 and TRBJ1-2, with 7 bases matching TRBD1. The germline V gene encodes CDR1 LGHDT and CDR2 YNNKEL (reference sequence). This CDR3 is 13 amino acids long. V was pared by 1 base and J by 9 bases, with 5 bases of the junction left unmatched. DNA of the CDR3: TGTGCCAGCAGCCAAGCGACAGGGCGGAGCTACACCTTC. Its translation is CASSQATGRSYTF.

Regarding this clonotype: This is likely a read error, given that the CDR3 carries no conserved phenylalanine or tryptophan at its end. The V and J genes are TRBV7-8 and TRBJ1-1, with no clear D. This CDR3 has 16 amino acids. V was pared by 1 base and J by 4 bases, with 16 bases between. Germline V gene lookup returns CDR1 SGHVS and CDR2 FQNEAQ. Here the CDR3 DNA reads TGTGCCAGCAGCTTAGGGGCCCCCCGCGGTGGCACTGAAGCTTTCCTT. As protein: CASSLGAPRGGTEAFL.

The chain recombines TRBV19 with TRBJ2-7; D may match TRBD1 or TRBD2 (5 bases each). The germline V gene has CDR1 LNHDA and CDR2 SQIVND (reference sequence). The CDR3 is 14 residues long. The ends were cut back, 5 bases at V and 0 bases at J, with 11 bases in the middle. CDR3 region: CASSEWDGSYEQYF. The CDR3 DNA follows: TGTGCCAGTAGTGAATGGGACGGCTCCTACGAGCAGTACTTC.

There are many counts of this clonotype. This chain links TRBV2 with TRBJ1-1; D possibly corresponds to TRBD1 (6 bases). V was shortened by 6 bases and J by 4 bases, with 15 bases between the two germline ends. Germline V gives CDR1 SNHLY, CDR2 FYNNEI. The CDR3 spans 14 residues. The CDR3 region is CASRAQGSSTEAFF. The CDR3 DNA reads TGTGCCAGCAGGGCTCAGGGGTCGAGCACTGAAGCTTTCTTT.

This clonotype was seen many times. The chain recombines TRBV6-5 with TRBJ1-1; no reliable D call. The CDR3 loop spans 15 amino acids. CDR1 MNHEY and CDR2 SVGAGI come from the germline V gene. V lost 0 bases to trimming and J lost 1 base, with 9 bases between them. The CDR3 here is CASSYSNKGNTEAFF. The CDR3, as DNA: TGTGCCAGCAGTTACTCGAACAAAGGGAACACTGAAGCTTTCTTT.

This clonotype was counted at least ten times. This sequence joins TRBV29-1 and TRBJ1-1; 10 positions match TRBD1. V dropped 6 bases and J dropped 4; count of bases not matched to a gene: 5. There are 13 residues in the CDR3. Germline-derived CDR1 and CDR2 are SQVTM and ANQGSEA. The DNA of the CDR3 is TGCAGCGTAGCGACAGGGGGCGGCACTGAAGCTTTCTTT. Translated: CSVATGGGTEAFF.

This clonotype was seen a few times. The rearrangement uses TRBV5-1 and TRBJ2-1; D gene uncertain. The germline V gene has CDR1 SGHRS and CDR2 YFSETQ. The CDR3 length is 15 residues. V was cut by 4 bases and J by 1 base, with 12 bases left in between. CDR3 sequence: CASSSSSFSYNEQFF. DNA for the CDR3: TGCGCCAGCAGCAGTAGCAGCTTTTCCTACAATGAGCAGTTCTTC. The full variable domain, its missing parts supplied by reference TRBV5-1 and TRBJ2-1, is KAGVTQTPRYLIKTRGQQVTLSCSPISGHRSVSWYQQTPGQGLQFLFEYFSETQRNKGNFPGRFSGRQFSNSRSEMNVSTLELGDSALYLCASSSSSFSYNEQFFGPGTRLTVL.

This clonotype came up a few times. V usage is TRBV20-1 and J usage is TRBJ1-5; TRBD1 might be the D (6 bases). The V gene's germline CDR1 is DFQATT and CDR2 SNEGSKA (reference sequence). The CDR3 spans 13 residues. Trimming stripped 5 bases from V and 6 bases from J, with 14 bases between. CDR3 DNA sequence: TGCAGTGCTCCAAAACAGGGTAGTCAGCCCCAGCATTTT. Translation: CSAPKQGSQPQHF.

This rearrangement joins TRBV29-1 to TRBJ2-2; a possible D gene is TRBD2 (5 bases). CDR3 size: 12 residues. V was pared by 8 bases and J by 5 bases, with 12 bases between. Germline V gives CDR1 SQVTM, CDR2 ANQGSEA. The CDR3 loop reads CSTRGVTGELFF. The CDR3, as DNA: TGCAGCACACGGGGAGTGACCGGGGAGCTGTTTTTT.

The chain joins TRBV29-1 to TRBJ2-3; 10 bases agree with TRBD2. The V and J ends lost 6 bases and 3 bases, in that order; junction bases with no gene match: 12. The CDR3 sequence is 16 residues long. The germline V gene has CDR1 SQVTM and CDR2 ANQGSEA. This CDR3 is CSVAGTSVRSTDTQYF. For the CDR3, the DNA is TGCAGCGTCGCCGGGACTAGCGTTCGTAGTACAGATACGCAGTATTTT.

This clonotype was detected only once. This CDR3 is CASPRDRGPRGTQYF. DNA for the CDR3: TGTGCCAGCCCCCGGGACAGGGGGCCGAGGGGGACCCAGTACTTC. The chain joins TRBV2 to TRBJ2-7, with 12 bases matching TRBD1. The J call may be wrong; the DNA end is better matched by TRBJ2-5. Germline CDR1 SNHLY, CDR2 FYNNEI. The CDR3 extends over 15 amino acids.

V usage is TRBV28 and J usage is TRBJ2-1; D ambiguous. V was trimmed by 6 bases and J by 1 base, leaving 13 bases between them. The CDR3 covers 15 residues. CDR1 is MDHEN, CDR2 SYDVKM, per germline. DNA for the CDR3: TGTGCCAGCAGCCGACTCGTGGGGTCCTACAATGAGCAGTTCTTC. Its translation is CASSRLVGSYNEQFF.

This clonotype has ten or more counts. The chain is built from TRBV7-8 and TRBJ1-4; 7 bases map to TRBD1. J was trimmed by 7 bases and V by 2 bases; bases with no gene match: 7. This CDR3 contains 15 residues. Looked up from germline, CDR1 is SGHVS and CDR2 is FQNEAQ. DNA of the CDR3: TGTGCCAGCAGCTTATCCAGGGGGGTAGTTGAAAAACTGTTTTTT. It translates to CASSLSRGVVEKLFF.

With respect to this clonotype: An end of the junction differs from the germline gene, which may be a read error. The rearrangement joins TRBV30 to TRBJ1-2, with D uncertain. CDR1 and CDR2 (germline): GTSNPN, SVGIG (reference sequence). The CDR3 consists of 13 residues. CDR3 loop: CAWSVTAGSDYSF. CDR3 in DNA: TGTGCCTGGAGTGTAACCGCGGGGTCCGACTATTCTTTC.

V and J are TRBV30 and TRBJ2-7; 10 positions agree with TRBD2. The germline gives CDR1 GTSNPN, CDR2 SVGIG (reference sequence). V dropped 0 bases and J dropped 5; count of bases not matched to a gene: 10. This CDR3 is built from 16 residues. The CDR3 DNA is TGTGCCTGGAGTGTACGTACTAGCGGGGCTTACCACGAGCAGTACTTC. Protein product: CAWSVRTSGAYHEQYF. Full variable domain (missing parts from reference TRBV30 and TRBJ2-7): SQTIHQWPATLVQPVGSPLSLECTVEGTSNPNLYWYRQAAGRGLQLLFYSVGIGQISSEVPQNLSASRPQDRQFILSSKKLLLSDSGFYLCAWSVRTSGAYHEQYFGPGTRLTVT.

This clonotype was counted a few times. V usage is TRBV3-1 and J usage is TRBJ2-7; D perhaps matches TRBD2 (5 bases). This CDR3 has 14 residues. Trimming took 1 base from V and 3 from J, leaving 10 bases between them. Germline loops: CDR1 LGHDT, CDR2 YNNKEL (reference sequence). CDR3 sequence (DNA): TGTGCCAGCAGCCAAGGGACGGGGAACTACGAGCAGTACTTC. Protein: CASSQGTGNYEQYF.

This clonotype was observed a few times. The chain joins TRBV7-2 to TRBJ1-4; TRBD1 is a possible D gene (5 bases). CDR1 SGHTA and CDR2 FQGNSA come from the germline V gene. Trimming removed 4 bases at V and 10 bases at J, with 7 bases between. The CDR3 length is 11 residues. The CDR3: CASSSRGKLFF. The CDR3 DNA reads as TGTGCCAGCAGCTCAAGGGGAAAACTGTTTTTT.

This clonotype has ten or more counts. This chain links TRBV6-9 with TRBJ1-1, with unresolved D. Germline loops: CDR1 MNHGY, CDR2 SVAAGI. The CDR3 has 14 residues. Trimming cost V 3 bases and J 2 bases, with 10 bases left between them. The CDR3 nucleotides are TGTGCCAGCAGTTACTTGGAGTCAAACACTGAAGCTTTCTTT. Protein sequence: CASSYLESNTEAFF.

V and J are TRBV5-4 and TRBJ1-1; D not resolved. CDR3 length: 14 amino acids. V lost 0 bases, J lost 0 bases, and 6 bases lay in between. CDR1 SGHNT and CDR2 YYREEE come from the germline V gene (reference sequence). The CDR3 spells CASSLAVVNTEAFF. For the CDR3, the DNA is TGTGCCAGCAGCTTGGCGGTGGTGAACACTGAAGCTTTCTTT.

This clonotype was picked up a small number of times. The J gene is TRBJ1-1, the V gene TRBV19; no clear D. Germline values: CDR1 LNHDA, CDR2 SQIVND (reference sequence). There are 14 residues in the CDR3. Trimming cost V 3 bases and J 0 bases, with 8 bases left between them. In nucleotides, the CDR3 is TGTGCCAGTAGTATTACAAGCATGAACACTGAAGCTTTCTTT. Translating it yields CASSITSMNTEAFF.

The V and J genes are TRBV20-1 and TRBJ2-1; D perhaps matches TRBD2 (5 bases). CDR3 length: 16 residues. V was trimmed by 0 bases and J by 10 bases, leaving 22 bases between them. The germline V gene has CDR1 DFQATT and CDR2 SNEGSKA (reference sequence). The CDR3 loop is CSARDGSSRFGNEQFF. For the CDR3, the DNA is TGCAGTGCTAGAGACGGCTCGTCTAGGTTCGGGAACGAGCAGTTCTTC.

This clonotype occurred a few times. V and J are TRBV5-5 and TRBJ1-4; 9 bases are a match to TRBD1. This CDR3 contains 14 residues. V lost 3 bases and J lost 8; bases outside the gene matches: 5. The V gene's germline CDR1 is SGHKS and CDR2 YYEKEE (reference sequence). The CDR3 bases are TGTGCCAGCAGCTCACAGGGGGCGAGCGAAAAACTGTTTTTT. The encoded protein is CASSSQGASEKLFF.

There are many counts of this clonotype. The chain carries TRBV2 and TRBJ2-5; D uncertain. The V gene lost 6 bases and the J gene lost 1 base, with 6 bases spanning the gap. Looked up from germline, CDR1 is SNHLY and CDR2 is FYNNEI. CDR3 length equals 12 residues. In DNA, the CDR3 is TGTGCCAGCAGGCGGTCCCAAGAGACCCAGTACTTC. This gives the protein CASRRSQETQYF.

This clonotype was counted many times. V gene TRBV28 combines with J gene TRBJ1-1; TRBD1 is a possible D gene (5 bases). Germline CDR1 MDHEN, CDR2 SYDVKM. The CDR3 is 14 amino acids. Trimming removed 4 bases from V and 11 bases from J, with 20 bases in between. Here the CDR3 DNA reads TGTGCCAGCAGTTCCAGGGAAAGCAGTTCGTCGGCTTTCTTT. Its protein is CASSSRESSSSAFF. Combining the CDR3 with reference TRBV28 and TRBJ1-1 gives the whole variable domain DVKVTQSSRYLVKRTGEKVFLECVQDMDHENMFWYRQDPGLGLRLIYFSYDVKMKEKGDIPEGYSVSREKKERFSLILESASTNQTSMYLCASSSRESSSSAFFGQGTRLTVV.

CDR3 coding DNA: TGTGCCAGCAGTGACTTTCCTAGCGGGAGGGATACAGATACGCAGTATTTT. Translating gives CASSDFPSGRDTDTQYF. V gene TRBV2 combines with J gene TRBJ2-3; 12 nucleotides agree with TRBD2. The ends lost 3 bases at V and 3 bases at J; junction bases unmatched: 7. Per germline, CDR1 SNHLY and CDR2 FYNNEI. This CDR3 has 17 residues. Using reference TRBV2 and TRBJ2-3 for the parts outside the CDR3, the full variable domain is EPEVTQTPSHQVTQMGQEVILRCVPISNHLYFYWYRQILGQKVEFLVSFYNNEISEKSEIFDDQFSVERPDGSNFTLKIRSTKLEDSAMYFCASSDFPSGRDTDTQYFGPGTRLTVL.

This clonotype showed up just a few times. The chain couples TRBV7-2 to TRBJ2-1; D perhaps matches TRBD1 (6 bases). The CDR3 length is 14 residues. Per germline, CDR1 SGHTA and CDR2 FQGNSA. Deletions cut 1 base from V and 6 bases from J, with 10 bases between. CDR3 sequence: CASSLVLQGNEQFF. In nucleotides, the CDR3 is TGTGCCAGCAGCTTAGTCCTACAGGGCAATGAGCAGTTCTTC.